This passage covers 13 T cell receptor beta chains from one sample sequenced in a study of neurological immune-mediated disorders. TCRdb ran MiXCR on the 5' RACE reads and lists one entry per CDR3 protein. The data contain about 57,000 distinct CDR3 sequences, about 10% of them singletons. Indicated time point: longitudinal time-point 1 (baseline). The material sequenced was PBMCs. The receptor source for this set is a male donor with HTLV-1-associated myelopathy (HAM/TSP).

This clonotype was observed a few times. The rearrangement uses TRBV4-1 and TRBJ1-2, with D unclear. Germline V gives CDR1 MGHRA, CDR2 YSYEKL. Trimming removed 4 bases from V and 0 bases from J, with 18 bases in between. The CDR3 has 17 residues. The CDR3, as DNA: TGCGCCAGCAGCCCGAGGACCGATGCAGTATCTAACTATGGCTACACCTTC. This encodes CASSPRTDAVSNYGYTF.

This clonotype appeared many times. In nucleotides, the CDR3 is TGTGCCAGCAGCCCCGGGACAGGGGCTCATGGCTACACCTTC. This gives the protein CASSPGTGAHGYTF. This chain connects TRBV12-3 or TRBV12-4 to TRBJ1-2; 10 bases are shared with TRBD1. The CDR3 sequence is 14 residues long. The J segment lost 6 bases and the V segment lost 6 bases, leaving 7 bases of the junction unmatched.

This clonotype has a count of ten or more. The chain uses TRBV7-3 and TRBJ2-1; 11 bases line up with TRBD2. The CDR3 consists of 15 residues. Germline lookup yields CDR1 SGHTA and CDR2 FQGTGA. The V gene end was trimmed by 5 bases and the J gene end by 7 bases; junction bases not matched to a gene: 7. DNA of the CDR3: TGTGCCAGCAGCGCTAATAGCGGGGGGGGGAATGAGCAGTTCTTC. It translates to CASSANSGGGNEQFF.

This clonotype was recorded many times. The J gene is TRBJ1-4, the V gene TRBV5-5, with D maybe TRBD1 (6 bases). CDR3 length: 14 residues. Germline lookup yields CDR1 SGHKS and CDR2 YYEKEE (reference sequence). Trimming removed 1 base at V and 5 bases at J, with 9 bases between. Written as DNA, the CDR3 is TGTGCCAGCAGCTTGACAGGGCAGAATGAAAAACTGTTTTTT. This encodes CASSLTGQNEKLFF.

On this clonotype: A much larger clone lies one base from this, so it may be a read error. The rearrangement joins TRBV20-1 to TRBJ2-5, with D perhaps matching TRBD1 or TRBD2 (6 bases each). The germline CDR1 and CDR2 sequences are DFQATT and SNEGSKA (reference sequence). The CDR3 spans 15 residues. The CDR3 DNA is TGCAGTGCTCGGGAGTCCGGGACACCTAAAGAGACCCACTACTTC. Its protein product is CSARESGTPKETHYF.

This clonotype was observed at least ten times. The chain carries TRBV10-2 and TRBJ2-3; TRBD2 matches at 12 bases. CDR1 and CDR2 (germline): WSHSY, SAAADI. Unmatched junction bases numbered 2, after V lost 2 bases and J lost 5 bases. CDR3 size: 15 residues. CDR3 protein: CASSETSGGRDTQYF. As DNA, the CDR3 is TGCGCCAGCAGTGAGACTAGCGGGGGGCGAGATACGCAGTATTTT.

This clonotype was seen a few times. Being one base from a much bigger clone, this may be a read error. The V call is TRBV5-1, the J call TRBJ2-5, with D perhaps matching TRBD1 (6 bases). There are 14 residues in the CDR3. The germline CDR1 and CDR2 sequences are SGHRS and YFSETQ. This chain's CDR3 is CASSLGREGETKYF. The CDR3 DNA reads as TGCGCCAGCAGCTTGGGTCGAGAGGGGGAGACCAAGTACTTC.

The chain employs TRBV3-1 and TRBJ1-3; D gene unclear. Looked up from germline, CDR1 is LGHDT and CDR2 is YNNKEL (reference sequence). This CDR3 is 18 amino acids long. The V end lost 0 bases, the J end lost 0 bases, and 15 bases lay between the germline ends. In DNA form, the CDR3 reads TGTGCCAGCAGCCAAGATCCGGGGAGGCAAAGCTCTGGAAACACCATATATTTT. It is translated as CASSQDPGRQSSGNTIYF.

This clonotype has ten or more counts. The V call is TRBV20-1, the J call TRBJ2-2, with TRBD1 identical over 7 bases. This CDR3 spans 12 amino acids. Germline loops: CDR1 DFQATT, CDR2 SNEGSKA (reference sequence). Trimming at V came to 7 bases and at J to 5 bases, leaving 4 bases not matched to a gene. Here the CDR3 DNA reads TGCAGTGTCCCACAGGGGACCGGGGAGCTGTTTTTT. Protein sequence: CSVPQGTGELFF.

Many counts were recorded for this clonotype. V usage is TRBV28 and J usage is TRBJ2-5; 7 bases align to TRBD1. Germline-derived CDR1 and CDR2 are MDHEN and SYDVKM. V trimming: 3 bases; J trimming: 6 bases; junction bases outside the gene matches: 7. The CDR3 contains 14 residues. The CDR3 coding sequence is TGTGCCAGCAGTTTCCCGACAGGGATGAAGACCCAGTACTTC. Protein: CASSFPTGMKTQYF.

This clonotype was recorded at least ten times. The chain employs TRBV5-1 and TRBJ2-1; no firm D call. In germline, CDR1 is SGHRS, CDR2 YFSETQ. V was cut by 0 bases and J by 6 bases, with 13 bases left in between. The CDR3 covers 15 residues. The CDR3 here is CASSLGAVELNEQFF. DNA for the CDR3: TGCGCCAGCAGCTTGGGGGCGGTAGAACTCAATGAGCAGTTCTTC.

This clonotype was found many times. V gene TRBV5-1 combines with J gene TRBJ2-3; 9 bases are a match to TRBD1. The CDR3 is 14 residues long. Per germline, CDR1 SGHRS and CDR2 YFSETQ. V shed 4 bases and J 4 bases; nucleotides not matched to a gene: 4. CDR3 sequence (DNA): TGCGCCAGCAGCGAAGGACAGGGGTCAGATACGCAGTATTTT. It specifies CASSEGQGSDTQYF.

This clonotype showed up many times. The CDR3 DNA sequence: TGTGCCAGCAGTAAACGGGACAGGCCCTACGAGCAGTACTTC. This gives the protein CASSKRDRPYEQYF. This chain joins TRBV6-5 and TRBJ2-7; 8 bases are shared with TRBD1. J gave up 2 bases and V 5 bases, and 5 bases lay outside the gene matches. The length of the CDR3 is 14 residues. CDR1 and CDR2 from the germline V gene are MNHEY and SVGAGI.